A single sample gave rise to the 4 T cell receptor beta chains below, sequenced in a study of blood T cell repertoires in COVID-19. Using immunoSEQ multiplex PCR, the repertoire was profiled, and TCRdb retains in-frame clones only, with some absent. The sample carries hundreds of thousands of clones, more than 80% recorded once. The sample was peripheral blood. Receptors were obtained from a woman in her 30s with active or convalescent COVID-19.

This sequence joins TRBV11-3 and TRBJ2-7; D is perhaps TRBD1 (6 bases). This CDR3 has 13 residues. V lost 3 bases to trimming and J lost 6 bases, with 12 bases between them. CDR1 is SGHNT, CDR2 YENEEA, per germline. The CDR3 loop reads CASSFSGESEQYF. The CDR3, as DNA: TGTGCCAGCAGCTTTTCAGGGGAGAGCGAGCAGTACTTC.

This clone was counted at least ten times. CDR3 bases: TGTGCCAGTAATCGACAGGGGTATAGCAATCAGCCCCAGCATTTT. As protein: CASNRQGYSNQPQHF. V usage is TRBV28 and J usage is TRBJ1-5, with 8 bases identical to TRBD1. Germline V gives CDR1 MDHEN, CDR2 SYDVKM. The J segment lost 0 bases and the V segment lost 9 bases, leaving 7 bases of the junction unmatched. The CDR3 runs 15 residues.

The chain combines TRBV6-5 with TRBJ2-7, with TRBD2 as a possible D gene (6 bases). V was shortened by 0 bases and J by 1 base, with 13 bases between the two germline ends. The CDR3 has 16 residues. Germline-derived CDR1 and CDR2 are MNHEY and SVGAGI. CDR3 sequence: CASSYSALSGSYEQYF. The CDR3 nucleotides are TGTGCCAGCAGTTACTCGGCCCTCAGCGGGTCCTACGAGCAGTACTTC.

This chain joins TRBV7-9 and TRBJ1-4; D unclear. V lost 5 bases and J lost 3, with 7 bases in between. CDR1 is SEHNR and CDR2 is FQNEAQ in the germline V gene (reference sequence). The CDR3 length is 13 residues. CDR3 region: CASSQIPNEKLFF. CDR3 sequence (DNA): TGTGCCAGCAGCCAAATTCCTAATGAAAAACTGTTTTTT. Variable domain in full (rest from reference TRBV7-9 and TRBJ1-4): DTGVSQNPRHKITKRGQNVTFRCDPISEHNRLYWYRQTLGQGPEFLTYFQNEAQLEKSRLLSDRFSAERPKGSFSTLEIQRTEQGDSAMYLCASSQIPNEKLFFGSGTQLSVL.